The clone carrying this T cell receptor (beta chain) was seen only once. The sample comes from a study of blood T cell repertoires in COVID-19. For the study at large: Acute and convalescent COVID-19 samples came from the United States, Italy and Spain.

The table came from immunoSEQ multiplex PCR; TCRdb's copy has only in-frame clones and leaves some out. The sample has 210,000 or so clones, 83% seen once. Germline V gene lookup returns CDR1 LGHNA and CDR2 YSLEER. The CDR3 is 15 amino acids. V gave up 0 bases and J gave up 0 bases, with 7 bases separating them. Input material: peripheral blood. The receptor was isolated from a woman in her 30s with COVID-19, enrolled during active disease. The chain is built from TRBV4-3 and TRBJ2-3; D gene ambiguous. The CDR3 bases are TGCGCCAGCAGCCAAGAGGCCGATAGCACAGATACGCAGTATTTT. Its translation is CASSQEADSTDTQYF.